Given below is one TCR beta chain in context. Assay: immunoSEQ multiplex PCR; the TCRdb copy retains only in-frame clones and omits some. The sample consists of approximately 140,000 clones, around 90% of them appearing once. The sample is drawn from a study of blood T cell repertoires in COVID-19. Turning to the study itself: T cells, B-cell-depleted T cells, or PBMCs supplied cDNA or gDNA.

The CDR3 extends over 15 amino acids. The germline V gene encodes CDR1 MGHRA and CDR2 YSYEKL. With V trimmed by 5 bases and J by 2 bases, 9 bases remained unmatched. Participant-given clinical history determined each cohort assignment. The specimen sequenced was PBMCs or T cells enriched from blood (not recorded which). The sequence was collected from a middle-aged woman who had been exposed to COVID-19. The J gene is TRBJ2-7, the V gene TRBV4-1, with 7 bases identical to TRBD1. The chain's CDR3 is CASSEGAQGTYEQYF. DNA of the CDR3: TGCGCCAGCAGCGAAGGAGCACAGGGGACCTACGAGCAGTACTTC.